A single sample gave rise to the 13 T cell receptor beta chains below, sequenced in a study of T-cell reconstitution after alpha-beta-depleted transplantation in children. Preparation of the TCRbeta library used unique molecular identifiers. TCRdb reprocessed the PCR reads with MiXCR, giving one entry per CDR3 protein. The sample comprises approximately 640,000 distinct CDR3 sequences, around 16% of which are singletons, and 1.1% rests with the top ten. The source material was PBMCs from the stem cell graft donor, sampled from the stem cell graft. The receptors here all came from a human donor who donated a stem cell graft to a child with acute myeloid leukemia.

The sample holds a few counts of this clonotype. CDR3 coding DNA: TGTGCCAACAAACAGGGGGCTGCAAACGAGCAGTACTTC. Translating it yields CANKQGAANEQYF. J is TRBJ2-7 and V is TRBV2; 9 bases match TRBD1. The CDR3 extends over 13 amino acids. In germline, CDR1 is SNHLY, CDR2 FYNNEI. V lost 10 bases, J lost 5 bases, and 9 bases stayed unmatched.

In its sample, this clonotype was seen many times. This sequence joins TRBV7-2 and TRBJ1-2; TRBD1 agrees at 7 bases. The CDR3 extends over 13 amino acids. J lost 4 bases, V lost 4 bases, and 3 bases had no gene match. CDR1 and CDR2 (germline): SGHTA, FQGNSA. CDR3 coding DNA: TGTGCCAGCAGCTCGCAGGGGGTCTATGGCTACACCTTC. It encodes CASSSQGVYGYTF.

This clonotype appeared a few times. The CDR3 loop is CASMWQGGNQPQHF. DNA of the CDR3: TGTGCCAGCATGTGGCAGGGAGGAAATCAGCCCCAGCATTTT. The chain couples TRBV28 to TRBJ1-5; D might be TRBD1 (5 bases). The V and J ends lost 7 bases and 4 bases respectively, with 14 bases between them. There are 14 residues in the CDR3. From germline, CDR1 is MDHEN and CDR2 SYDVKM. The whole variable domain, remainder taken from reference TRBV28 and TRBJ1-5, is DVKVTQSSRYLVKRTGEKVFLECVQDMDHENMFWYRQDPGLGLRLIYFSYDVKMKEKGDIPEGYSVSREKKERFSLILESASTNQTSMYLCASMWQGGNQPQHFGDGTRLSIL.

Points on this clonotype: One junction end disagrees with the germline gene, perhaps due to a read error. V and J are TRBV4-2 and TRBJ1-2, with D possibly being TRBD1 (5 bases). The germline CDR1 and CDR2 sequences are LGHNA and YNFKEQ. The CDR3 consists of 14 residues. This CDR3 reads CARSQENRNYGYTF. The CDR3, as DNA: TGTGCCAGAAGCCAAGAAAACAGGAACTATGGCTACACCTTC.

This clonotype was found many times. The chain uses TRBV12-3 or TRBV12-4 and TRBJ2-7, with D unresolved. V shed 3 bases and J shed 1 base, with 13 bases lying between them. This CDR3 is 15 amino acids long. CDR3 in DNA: TGTGCCAGCAGTTTCAGGAGCCCAGCGTCCTACGAGCAGTACTTC. Translating it yields CASSFRSPASYEQYF.

This clonotype was recorded many times. The chain recombines TRBV20-1 with TRBJ2-3; the D gene could be TRBD1 or TRBD2 (5 bases each). This CDR3 contains 16 residues. Germline V gene lookup returns CDR1 DFQATT and CDR2 SNEGSKA (reference sequence). Between the trimmed V and J ends, which lost 6 bases and 0 bases, there was a span of 19 bases. Here the CDR3 reads CSASTGASTSTDTQYF. In nucleotides, the CDR3 is TGCAGTGCCAGCACCGGGGCAAGTACTAGCACAGATACGCAGTATTTT.

This clonotype was picked up many times. This sequence joins TRBV12-3 or TRBV12-4 and TRBJ1-2, with D perhaps TRBD1 (5 bases). V was shortened by 6 bases and J by 2 bases, with 16 bases between the two germline ends. The CDR3 spans 15 residues. In DNA, the CDR3 is TGTGCCAGCAGGCCTCGGGACGGGATGAACTATGGCTACACCTTC. Translating it yields CASRPRDGMNYGYTF.

This sequence joins TRBV10-3 and TRBJ2-7; D may correspond to TRBD1 or TRBD2 (5 bases each). The germline V and J ends were trimmed by 4 bases and 2 bases, with 15 bases remaining between them. The CDR3 runs to 15 residues. The germline gives CDR1 ENHRY, CDR2 SYGVKD. CDR3 bases: TGTGCCATCAGTGTCCTCCGGGACGGTACCTACGAGCAGTACTTC. The encoded protein is CAISVLRDGTYEQYF.

The V and J genes are TRBV7-3 and TRBJ2-1; D ambiguous. V was shortened by 6 bases and J by 8 bases, with 17 bases between the two germline ends. Per the germline V gene, CDR1 is SGHTA and CDR2 is FQGTGA. This CDR3 has 14 residues. The CDR3 loop is CASSPSGSEDEQFF. The CDR3, as DNA: TGTGCCAGCAGTCCCTCTGGCAGTGAGGATGAGCAGTTCTTC.

The chain joins TRBV18 to TRBJ1-1; D remains ambiguous. The CDR3 covers 13 residues. Trimming removed 2 bases at V and 7 bases at J, with 11 bases between. Germline assignment: CDR1 KGHSH and CDR2 LQKENI. The CDR3 nucleotides read TGTGCCAGCTCACCAGTGGTTTCGAGTGAAGCTTTCTTT. This encodes CASSPVVSSEAFF.

A note on this clonotype: A read error may account for a junction end that differs from germline. The chain couples TRBV6-2 or TRBV6-3 to TRBJ1-5, with 7 bases fitting TRBD1. The CDR3 has 21 residues. Germline V gene lookup returns CDR1 MNHEY and CDR2 SVGEGT. This chain's CDR3 is CASSHRRQTSRDSAFNQPKHF. The CDR3 DNA is TGTGCCAGCAGTCACCGAAGGCAGACATCCCGGGACAGTGCGTTCAATCAGCCCAAGCATTTT.

On this clonotype: One junction end does not reproduce the germline sequence, and a read error may be involved. CDR3 DNA sequence: TGTGCCAGCGGCTTAGTGGCAAGCACAGATACGCAGTATTTT. This sequence encodes CASGLVASTDTQYF. The J gene is TRBJ2-3, the V gene TRBV7-9, with unresolved D. CDR3 length equals 14 residues. In germline, CDR1 is SEHNR, CDR2 FQNEAQ (reference sequence).

The sample holds many counts of this clonotype. The rearrangement joins TRBV5-1 to TRBJ1-6; 11 nucleotides line up with TRBD1. Germline V gene sequence: CDR1 SGHRS, CDR2 YFSETQ. V shed 4 bases, J shed 7 bases, and the junction held 1 base outside the gene matches. This CDR3 contains 14 residues. CDR3 in DNA: TGCGCCAGCAGCAGGACAGGGGGCAATTCACCCCTCCACTTT. It specifies CASSRTGGNSPLHF.